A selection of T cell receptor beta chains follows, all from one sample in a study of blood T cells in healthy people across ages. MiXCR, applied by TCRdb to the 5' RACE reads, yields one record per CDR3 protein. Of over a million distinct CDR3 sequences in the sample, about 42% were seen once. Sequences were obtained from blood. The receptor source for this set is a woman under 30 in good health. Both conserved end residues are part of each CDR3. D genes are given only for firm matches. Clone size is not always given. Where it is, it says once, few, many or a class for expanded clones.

CDR3aa: CASSFRQDASNQPQHF; v_gene: TRBV27; j_gene: TRBJ1-5; d_gene: -; abundance: once
CDR3aa: CASTRTGPPNTEAFF; v_gene: TRBV6-5; j_gene: TRBJ1-1; d_gene: TRBD1; abundance: -
CDR3aa: CASKREGSCNEQFF; v_gene: TRBV27; j_gene: TRBJ2-1; d_gene: TRBD2; abundance: once
CDR3aa: CASSEGNEKLFF; v_gene: TRBV9; j_gene: TRBJ1-4; d_gene: -; abundance: many
CDR3aa: CASSLYGPSGGEQFF; v_gene: TRBV7-2; j_gene: TRBJ2-1; d_gene: TRBD2; abundance: -
CDR3aa: CASSPQGASGNTIYF; v_gene: TRBV12-3/TRBV12-4; j_gene: TRBJ1-3; d_gene: -; abundance: -
CDR3aa: CASSGMTANYEQYF; v_gene: TRBV5-5; j_gene: TRBJ2-7; d_gene: -; abundance: -
CDR3aa: CASSVRQGVAGELFF; v_gene: TRBV9; j_gene: TRBJ2-2; d_gene: TRBD1; abundance: -
CDR3aa: CSVEGRVGYGYTF; v_gene: TRBV29-1; j_gene: TRBJ1-2; d_gene: -; abundance: -
CDR3aa: CAISGTGTADNEQYF; v_gene: TRBV10-3; j_gene: TRBJ2-7; d_gene: TRBD1; abundance: -
CDR3aa: CASGLAASYNEQFF; v_gene: TRBV25-1; j_gene: TRBJ2-1; d_gene: TRBD2; abundance: many
CDR3aa: CASSRLAGNYEQYF; v_gene: TRBV13; j_gene: TRBJ2-7; d_gene: TRBD2; abundance: many
CDR3aa: CSASRDRSAFF; v_gene: TRBV20-1; j_gene: TRBJ1-1; d_gene: TRBD1; abundance: -
CDR3aa: CASSLELGTYEQYF; v_gene: TRBV7-2; j_gene: TRBJ2-7; d_gene: -; abundance: few
CDR3aa: CSASQGMEDTQYF; v_gene: TRBV20-1; j_gene: TRBJ2-3; d_gene: -; abundance: -
CDR3aa: CASSSLLADHYNEQYF; v_gene: TRBV6-2/TRBV6-3; j_gene: -; d_gene: TRBD2; abundance: -
CDR3aa: CASSWGPASYEQYF; v_gene: TRBV5-5; j_gene: TRBJ2-7; d_gene: -; abundance: -
CDR3aa: CASSLGPRGLGGTQYF; v_gene: TRBV7-8; j_gene: TRBJ2-3; d_gene: TRBD1; abundance: few
CDR3aa: CASTSGTSGTSEQFF; v_gene: TRBV7-2; j_gene: TRBJ2-1; d_gene: TRBD2; abundance: -
CDR3aa: CASRLDGTDTQYF; v_gene: TRBV6-5; j_gene: TRBJ2-3; d_gene: -; abundance: few
CDR3aa: CASSQDPAGNQPQHF; v_gene: TRBV4-2; j_gene: TRBJ1-5; d_gene: -; abundance: -
CDR3aa: CSARPGKGNQPQHF; v_gene: TRBV20-1; j_gene: TRBJ1-5; d_gene: -; abundance: -
CDR3aa: CSAPEGTGPTDTQYF; v_gene: TRBV20-1; j_gene: TRBJ2-3; d_gene: TRBD1; abundance: few
CDR3aa: CASSQDRQGVAYGYTF; v_gene: TRBV4-3; j_gene: TRBJ1-2; d_gene: TRBD1; abundance: few
CDR3aa: CASSFGLEGYEQFF; v_gene: TRBV6-5; j_gene: TRBJ2-1; d_gene: -; abundance: -
CDR3aa: CASSETGDYSNQPQHF; v_gene: TRBV6-1; j_gene: TRBJ1-5; d_gene: -; abundance: -
CDR3aa: CASSPGPGRGAEYNEQFF; v_gene: TRBV28; j_gene: TRBJ2-1; d_gene: -; abundance: -
CDR3aa: CASSLVPQSTDTQYF; v_gene: TRBV5-5; j_gene: TRBJ2-3; d_gene: -; abundance: few
CDR3aa: CASRDYGTGGSYTQYF; v_gene: TRBV6-6; j_gene: TRBJ2-3; d_gene: TRBD1; abundance: few
CDR3aa: CASRRVGESTEAFF; v_gene: TRBV6-2/TRBV6-3; j_gene: TRBJ1-1; d_gene: -; abundance: -
CDR3aa: CASSGSTGVHEQYF; v_gene: TRBV6-1; j_gene: -; d_gene: TRBD1; abundance: -
CDR3aa: CASSNSWDRALSGANVPTF; v_gene: TRBV7-9; j_gene: TRBJ2-6; d_gene: TRBD1; abundance: -
CDR3aa: CAISPTSGTHYEQYF; v_gene: TRBV10-3; j_gene: TRBJ2-7; d_gene: TRBD2; abundance: -
CDR3aa: CASSLVYMNDSNHGYTF; v_gene: TRBV5-1; j_gene: TRBJ1-2; d_gene: -; abundance: -
CDR3aa: CAWNRGNYGYTF; v_gene: TRBV30; j_gene: TRBJ1-2; d_gene: -; abundance: -
CDR3aa: CASSEDRGGYNEQFF; v_gene: TRBV6-5; j_gene: TRBJ2-1; d_gene: TRBD1; abundance: few
CDR3aa: CASSLSGGTRSLSEQYF; v_gene: TRBV5-1; j_gene: TRBJ2-7; d_gene: -; abundance: -
CDR3aa: CAISVGGDGPFNEQYF; v_gene: TRBV10-3; j_gene: TRBJ2-7; d_gene: -; abundance: few
CDR3aa: CASSLDSAGVQETQYF; v_gene: TRBV7-9; j_gene: TRBJ2-5; d_gene: TRBD2; abundance: -
CDR3aa: CAISESEYYNEQFF; v_gene: TRBV10-3; j_gene: TRBJ2-1; d_gene: -; abundance: once
CDR3aa: CSARDREAVDTQYF; v_gene: TRBV20-1; j_gene: TRBJ2-3; d_gene: -; abundance: many
CDR3aa: CASSLVGAYEQYF; v_gene: TRBV7-9; j_gene: TRBJ2-7; d_gene: -; abundance: many